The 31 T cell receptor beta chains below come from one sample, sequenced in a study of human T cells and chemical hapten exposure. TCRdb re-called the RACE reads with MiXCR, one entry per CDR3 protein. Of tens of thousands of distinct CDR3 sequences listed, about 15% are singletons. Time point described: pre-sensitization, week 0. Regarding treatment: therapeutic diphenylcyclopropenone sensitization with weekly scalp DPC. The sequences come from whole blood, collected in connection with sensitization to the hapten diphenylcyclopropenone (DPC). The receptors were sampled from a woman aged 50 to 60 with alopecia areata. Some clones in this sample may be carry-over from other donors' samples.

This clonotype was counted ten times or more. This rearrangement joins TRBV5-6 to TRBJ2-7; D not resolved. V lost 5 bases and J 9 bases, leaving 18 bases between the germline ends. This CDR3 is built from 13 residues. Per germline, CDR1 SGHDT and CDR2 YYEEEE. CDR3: CASSSGPAKGQYF. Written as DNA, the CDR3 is TGTGCCAGCAGTTCCGGGCCCGCCAAGGGGCAGTACTTC. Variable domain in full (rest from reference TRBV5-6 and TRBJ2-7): DAGVTQSPTHLIKTRGQQVTLRCSPKSGHDTVSWYQQALGQGPQFIFQYYEEEERQRGNFPDRFSGHQFPNYSSELNVNALLLGDSALYLCASSSGPAKGQYFGPGTRLTVT.

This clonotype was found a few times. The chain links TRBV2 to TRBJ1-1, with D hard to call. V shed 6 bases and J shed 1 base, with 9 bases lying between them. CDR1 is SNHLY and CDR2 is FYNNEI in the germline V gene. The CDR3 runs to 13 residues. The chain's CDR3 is CASSVASNTEAFF. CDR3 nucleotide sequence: TGTGCCAGCAGCGTGGCATCGAACACTGAAGCTTTCTTT.

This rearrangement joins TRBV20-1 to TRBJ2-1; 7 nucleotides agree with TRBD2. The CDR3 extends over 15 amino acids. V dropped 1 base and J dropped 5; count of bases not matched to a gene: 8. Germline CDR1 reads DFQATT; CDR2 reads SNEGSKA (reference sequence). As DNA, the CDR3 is TGCAGTGCTAGAGTAACCCGGACTAGTAACAATGAGCAGTTCTTC. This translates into CSARVTRTSNNEQFF.

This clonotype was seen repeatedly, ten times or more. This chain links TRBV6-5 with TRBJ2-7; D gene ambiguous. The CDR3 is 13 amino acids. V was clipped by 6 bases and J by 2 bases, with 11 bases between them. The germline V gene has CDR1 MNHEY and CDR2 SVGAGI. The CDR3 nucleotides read TGTGCCAGCAGCCCAAGCGACGCCTACGAGCAGTACTTC. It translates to CASSPSDAYEQYF.

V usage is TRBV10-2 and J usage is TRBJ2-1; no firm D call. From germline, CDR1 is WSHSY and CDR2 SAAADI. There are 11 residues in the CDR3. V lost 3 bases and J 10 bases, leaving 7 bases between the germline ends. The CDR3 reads CASSESSEQFF. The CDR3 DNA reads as TGCGCCAGCAGTGAATCGAGCGAGCAGTTCTTC.

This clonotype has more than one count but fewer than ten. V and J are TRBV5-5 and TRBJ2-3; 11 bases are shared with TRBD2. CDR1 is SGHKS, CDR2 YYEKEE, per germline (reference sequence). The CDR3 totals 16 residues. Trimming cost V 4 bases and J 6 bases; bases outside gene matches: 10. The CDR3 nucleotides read TGTGCCAGCAGCCTCCGACTAGCGGGATCTGTGGATACGCAGTATTTT. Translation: CASSLRLAGSVDTQYF.

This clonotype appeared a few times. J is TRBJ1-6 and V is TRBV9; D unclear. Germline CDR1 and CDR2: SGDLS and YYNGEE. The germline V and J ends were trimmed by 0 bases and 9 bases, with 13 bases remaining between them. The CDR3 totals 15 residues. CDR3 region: CASSVDEQIGSPLHF. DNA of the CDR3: TGTGCCAGCAGCGTAGATGAACAAATTGGTTCACCCCTCCACTTT.

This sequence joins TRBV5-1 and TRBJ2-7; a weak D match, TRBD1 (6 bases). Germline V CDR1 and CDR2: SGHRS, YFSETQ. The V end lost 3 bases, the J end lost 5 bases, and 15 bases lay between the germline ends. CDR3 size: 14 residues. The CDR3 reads CASSSSQGSDEQYF. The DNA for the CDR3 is TGCGCCAGCAGCTCATCACAGGGTTCCGACGAGCAGTACTTC.

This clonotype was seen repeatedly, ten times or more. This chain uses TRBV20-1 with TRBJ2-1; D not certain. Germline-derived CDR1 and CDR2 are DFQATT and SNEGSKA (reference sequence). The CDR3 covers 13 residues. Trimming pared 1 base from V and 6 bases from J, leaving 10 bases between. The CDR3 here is CSARASIGNEQFF. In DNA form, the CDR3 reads TGCAGTGCTAGAGCTAGTATTGGCAATGAGCAGTTCTTC.

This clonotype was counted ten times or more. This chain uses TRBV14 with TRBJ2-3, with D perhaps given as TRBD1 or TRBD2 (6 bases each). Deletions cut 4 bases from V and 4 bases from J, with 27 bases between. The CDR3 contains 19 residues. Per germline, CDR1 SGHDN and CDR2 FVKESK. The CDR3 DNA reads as TGTGCCAGCAGCCTCAGAGGAGGACAGCTGACTGGAGGGGCAGATACGCAGTATTTT. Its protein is CASSLRGGQLTGGADTQYF.

The CDR3 DNA reads TGTGCCAGCAACAGCGGTCCCTACAATGAGCAGTTCTTC. Translating gives CASNSGPYNEQFF. This chain joins TRBV6-1 and TRBJ2-1; D possibly corresponds to TRBD2 (5 bases). V was shortened by 7 bases and J by 2 bases, with 9 bases between the two germline ends. The CDR3 sequence is 13 residues long. CDR1 and CDR2 (germline): MNHNS, SASEGT.

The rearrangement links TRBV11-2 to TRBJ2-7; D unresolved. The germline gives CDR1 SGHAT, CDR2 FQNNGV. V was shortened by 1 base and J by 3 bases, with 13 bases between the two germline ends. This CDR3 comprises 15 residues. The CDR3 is CASSLGFPRGYEQYF. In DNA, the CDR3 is TGTGCCAGCAGCTTAGGGTTCCCGCGAGGCTACGAGCAGTACTTC.

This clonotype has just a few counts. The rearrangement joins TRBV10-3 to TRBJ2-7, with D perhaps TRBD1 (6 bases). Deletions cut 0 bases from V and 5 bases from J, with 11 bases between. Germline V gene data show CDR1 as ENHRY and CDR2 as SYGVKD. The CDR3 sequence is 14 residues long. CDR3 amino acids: CAISESDSTHEQYF. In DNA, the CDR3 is TGTGCCATCAGTGAGTCGGACAGTACCCACGAGCAGTACTTC.

CDR3 sequence: CASSFSGDRATEAFF. As DNA, the CDR3 is TGTGCCAGCAGCTTTTCCGGAGACAGGGCCACTGAAGCTTTCTTT. V is TRBV5-5 and J is TRBJ1-1; TRBD1 aligns across 7 bases. Looked up from germline, CDR1 is SGHKS and CDR2 is YYEKEE (reference sequence). J gave up 4 bases and V 2 bases, and 8 bases lay outside the gene matches. The CDR3 loop spans 15 amino acids.

This CDR3 is CASRPSTDTQYF. DNA of the CDR3: TGTGCCAGCAGACCCAGCACAGATACGCAGTATTTT. This chain links TRBV12-3 or TRBV12-4 with TRBJ2-3; no firm D call. This CDR3 region has 12 residues. V gave up 6 bases and J gave up 0 bases, with 4 bases separating them.

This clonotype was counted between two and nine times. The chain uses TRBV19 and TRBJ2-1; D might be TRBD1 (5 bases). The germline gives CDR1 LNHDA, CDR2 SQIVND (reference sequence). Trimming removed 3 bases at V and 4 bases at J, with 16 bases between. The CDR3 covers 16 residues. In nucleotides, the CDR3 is TGTGCCAGTAGTATGTTTAGACAGTCCTTATACAATGAGCAGTTCTTC. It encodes CASSMFRQSLYNEQFF.

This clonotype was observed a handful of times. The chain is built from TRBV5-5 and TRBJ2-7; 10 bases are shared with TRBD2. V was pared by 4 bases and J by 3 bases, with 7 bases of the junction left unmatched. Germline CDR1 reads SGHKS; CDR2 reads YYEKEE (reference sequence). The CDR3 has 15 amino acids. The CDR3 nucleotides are TGTGCCAGCAGCCGAGCTAGCGGGAGAGACTACGAGCAGTACTTC. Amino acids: CASSRASGRDYEQYF.

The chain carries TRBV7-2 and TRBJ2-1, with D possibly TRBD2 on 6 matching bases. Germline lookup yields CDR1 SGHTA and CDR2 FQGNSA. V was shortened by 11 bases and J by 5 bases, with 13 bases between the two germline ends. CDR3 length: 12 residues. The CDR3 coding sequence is TGTGCCGCGAGCATAGCGGACAATGAGCAGTTCTTC. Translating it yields CAASIADNEQFF.

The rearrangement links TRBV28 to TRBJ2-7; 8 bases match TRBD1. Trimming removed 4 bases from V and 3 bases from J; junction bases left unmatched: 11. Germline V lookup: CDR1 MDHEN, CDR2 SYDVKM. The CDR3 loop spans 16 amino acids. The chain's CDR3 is CASSSYDSGQGYEQYF. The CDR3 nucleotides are TGTGCCAGCAGTTCATACGACTCCGGACAGGGCTACGAGCAGTACTTC.

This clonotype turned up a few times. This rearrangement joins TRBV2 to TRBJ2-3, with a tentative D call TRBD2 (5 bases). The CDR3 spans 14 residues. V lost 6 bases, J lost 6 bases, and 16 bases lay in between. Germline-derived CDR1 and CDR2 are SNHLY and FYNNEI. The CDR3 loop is CASSAWTRGDTQYF. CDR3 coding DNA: TGTGCCAGCAGCGCCTGGACCCGAGGGGATACGCAGTATTTT.

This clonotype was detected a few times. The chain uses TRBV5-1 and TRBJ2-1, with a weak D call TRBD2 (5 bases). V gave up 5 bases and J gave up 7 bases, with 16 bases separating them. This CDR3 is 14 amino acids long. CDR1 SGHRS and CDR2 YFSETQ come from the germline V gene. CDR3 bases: TGCGCCAGCAGTTGGCGAGAGGGTGAGAATGAGCAGTTCTTC. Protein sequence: CASSWREGENEQFF.

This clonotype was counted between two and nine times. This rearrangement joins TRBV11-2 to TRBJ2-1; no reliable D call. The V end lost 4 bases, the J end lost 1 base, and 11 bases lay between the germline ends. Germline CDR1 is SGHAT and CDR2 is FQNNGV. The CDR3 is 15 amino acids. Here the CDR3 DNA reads TGTGCCAGCAGCTCAACAAAGGGTTCCTACAATGAGCAGTTCTTC. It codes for CASSSTKGSYNEQFF. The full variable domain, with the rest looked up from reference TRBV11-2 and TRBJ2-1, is EAGVAQSPRYKIIEKRQSVAFWCNPISGHATLYWYQQILGQGPKLLIQFQNNGVVDDSQLPKDRFSAERLKGVDSTLKIQPAKLEDSAVYLCASSSTKGSYNEQFFGPGTRLTVL.

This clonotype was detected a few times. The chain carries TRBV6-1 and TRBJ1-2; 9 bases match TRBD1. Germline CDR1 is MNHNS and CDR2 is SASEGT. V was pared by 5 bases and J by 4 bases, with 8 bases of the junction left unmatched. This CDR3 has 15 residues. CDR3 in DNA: TGTGCCAGCAGTATCCGGGACAGGGCGGGCTATGGCTACACCTTC. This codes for CASSIRDRAGYGYTF.

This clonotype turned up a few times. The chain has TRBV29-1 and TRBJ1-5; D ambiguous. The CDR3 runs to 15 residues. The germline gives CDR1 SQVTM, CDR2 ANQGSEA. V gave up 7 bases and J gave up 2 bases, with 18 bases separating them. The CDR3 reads CSALGRASRNQPQHF. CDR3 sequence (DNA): TGCAGCGCCCTAGGTAGGGCCTCTCGCAATCAGCCCCAGCATTTT.

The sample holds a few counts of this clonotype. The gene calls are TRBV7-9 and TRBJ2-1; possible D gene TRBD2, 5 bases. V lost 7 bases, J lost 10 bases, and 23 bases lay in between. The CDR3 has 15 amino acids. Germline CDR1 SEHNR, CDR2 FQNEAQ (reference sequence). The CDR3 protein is CASNPGSGGQYEQFF. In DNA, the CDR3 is TGTGCCAGCAACCCGGGAAGCGGAGGTCAATACGAGCAGTTCTTC. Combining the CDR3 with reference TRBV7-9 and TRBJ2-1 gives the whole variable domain DTGVSQNPRHKITKRGQNVTFRCDPISEHNRLYWYRQTLGQGPEFLTYFQNEAQLEKSRLLSDRFSAERPKGSFSTLEIQRTEQGDSAMYLCASNPGSGGQYEQFFGPGTRLTVL.

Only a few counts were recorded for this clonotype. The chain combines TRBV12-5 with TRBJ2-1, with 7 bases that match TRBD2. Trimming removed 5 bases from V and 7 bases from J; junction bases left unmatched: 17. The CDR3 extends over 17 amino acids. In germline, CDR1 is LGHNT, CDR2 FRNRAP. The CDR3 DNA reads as TGTGCTAGTGGTGGTGCCAGTGGGCGGGAGAGTAGGAATGAGCAGTTCTTC. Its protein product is CASGGASGRESRNEQFF.

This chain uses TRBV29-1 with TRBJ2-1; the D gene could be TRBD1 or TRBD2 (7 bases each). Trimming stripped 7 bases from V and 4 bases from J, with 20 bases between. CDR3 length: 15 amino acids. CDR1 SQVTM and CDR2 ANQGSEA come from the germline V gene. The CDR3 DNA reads TGCAGCGCCCCCCCAGGGGGGGCCCCTTACAATGAGCAGTTCTTC. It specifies CSAPPGGAPYNEQFF.

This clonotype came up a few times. CDR3 nucleotide sequence: TGTGCCAGCAGCCATATACAGGGATCCGGGGCCAACGTCCTGACTTTC. This translates into CASSHIQGSGANVLTF. The V and J genes are TRBV6-5 and TRBJ2-6; maybe TRBD1 (6 bases). Per germline, CDR1 MNHEY and CDR2 SVGAGI. This CDR3 spans 16 amino acids. Trimming shortened V by 6 bases and J by 4 bases, and 16 bases separated the two germline ends.

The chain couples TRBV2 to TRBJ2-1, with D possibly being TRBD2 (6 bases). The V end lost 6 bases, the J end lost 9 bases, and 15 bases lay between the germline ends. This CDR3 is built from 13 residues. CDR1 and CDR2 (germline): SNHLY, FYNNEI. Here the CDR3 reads CASSTGLRGEQFF. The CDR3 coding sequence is TGTGCCAGCAGCACGGGACTTCGCGGTGAGCAGTTCTTC.

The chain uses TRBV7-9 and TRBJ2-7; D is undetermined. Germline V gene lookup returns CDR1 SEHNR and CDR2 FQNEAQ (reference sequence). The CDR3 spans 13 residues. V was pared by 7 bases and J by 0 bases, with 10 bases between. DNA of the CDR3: TGTGCCAGCACGCACAAGAGCTCCTACGAGCAGTACTTC. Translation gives CASTHKSSYEQYF.

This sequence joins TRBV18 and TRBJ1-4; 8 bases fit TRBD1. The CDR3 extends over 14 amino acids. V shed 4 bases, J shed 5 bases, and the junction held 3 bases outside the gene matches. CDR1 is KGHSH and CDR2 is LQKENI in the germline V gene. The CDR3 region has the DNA TGTGCCAGCTCACGGGACAGGCAAAATGAAAAACTGTTTTTT. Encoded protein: CASSRDRQNEKLFF.